A selection of T cell receptor beta chains follows, all from one sample in a study of cytotoxic CD8 clonotypes in ibrutinib-treated CLL. This table comes from immunoSEQ multiplex PCR, and its TCRdb copy is limited to in-frame clones, with some not included. Found here are fewer than 400,000 clones, 60% to 80% of them singletons; the top ten hold roughly 6%. The sample was PBMCs, taken after 36 months of ibrutinib treatment. The receptors originated from a human donor with chronic lymphocytic leukemia. CDR3s include the opening cysteine and the closing phenylalanine or tryptophan. Each record gives: J gene, clone size, V gene, D gene, CDR3 DNA, CDR3 protein. A D gene is named only where the DNA matches it firmly. Size values are once, few and many counts, or a class for expanded clones, and some rows have none.

TRBJ2-7 NA TRBV27 TRBD2 TGTGCCAGCAGTTTAGGGACTAGCGGGAGAAGCGAGCAGTACTTC CASSLGTSGRSEQYF
TRBJ2-1 NA TRBV19 NA TGTGCCAGTAGTATATCGATCAGAGAAAACAATGAGCAGTTCTTC CASSISIRENNEQFF
TRBJ2-3 NA TRBV27 TRBD1 TGTGCCAGCAGCCACTTCGGACAGGGCACAGATACGCAGTATTTT CASSHFGQGTDTQYF
TRBJ2-1 few TRBV15 NA TGTGCCACCAGCAGTGTGTCATGGGAGCAGTTCTTC CATSSVSWEQFF
TRBJ2-3 NA TRBV7-6 TRBD1 TGTGCCAGCAGCTTGTCTTACAGGGGGGCCACAGATACGCAGTATTTT CASSLSYRGATDTQYF
TRBJ2-7 NA TRBV18 NA TGTGCCAGCTCACCACCGGCGTGGGACACCCTGAATTCCTACGAGCAGTACTTC CASSPPAWDTLNSYEQYF
TRBJ1-2 few TRBV2 NA TGTGCCAGCAGTGAACAGGGGTTATATGGCTACACCTTC CASSEQGLYGYTF
TRBJ2-2 NA TRBV6-5 NA TGTGCCAGCCCCCTCTCAGAGAACACCGGGGAGCTGTTTTTT CASPLSENTGELFF
TRBJ2-5 few TRBV6-1 NA TGTGCCAGCAGTGGACAAGAGACCCAGTACTTC CASSGQETQYF
TRBJ1-2 NA TRBV27 TRBD1 TGTGCCAGCAGTGCCCGACAGGGATATGGCTACACCTTC CASSARQGYGYTF
TRBJ2-5 NA TRBV12-2 NA TGTGCAAGTTGCTCCCGGGGGGGATCTCCACAAGAGACCCAGTACTTC CASCSRGGSPQETQYF
TRBJ2-7 NA TRBV10-2 NA TGCGCCAGCAAAGAGACCTACGAGCAGTACTTC CASKETYEQYF
TRBJ2-1 NA TRBV29-1 TRBD2 TGCAGCGTCCGACTAGCGAATGAGCAGTTCTTC CSVRLANEQFF
TRBJ1-1 NA TRBV27 NA TGTGCCAGCAGTTTAACATGGTCGACTGAAGCTTTCTTT CASSLTWSTEAFF
TRBJ1-5 NA TRBV27 NA TGTGCCAGCAGTCCATTACAGGGCTATCAGCCCCAGCATTTT CASSPLQGYQPQHF
TRBJ1-2 NA TRBV9 NA TGTGCCAGCAGCGTAGCTACAGCCCCCTATGGCTACACCTTC CASSVATAPYGYTF
TRBJ2-7 NA TRBV28 NA TGTGCCAGCAGGATCTATAGCGGCTCCCCCTACGAGCAGTACTTC CASRIYSGSPYEQYF
TRBJ2-7 NA TRBV7-8 TRBD1 TGTGCCAGCAGCCCACGTAGGGACAGGGTTTTTTCCGAGCAGTACTTC CASSPRRDRVFSEQYF
TRBJ1-2 NA TRBV5-6 TRBD1 TGTGCCAGCAGCCTCGGGACAGGTGTTTATGGCTACACCTTC CASSLGTGVYGYTF
TRBJ2-5 NA TRBV7-9 TRBD2 TGTGCCAGCAGCTTGATACTAGCGGGAGAAGAGACCCAGTACTTC CASSLILAGEETQYF
TRBJ2-7 NA TRBV4-1 NA TGCGCCAGCAGGAATATAAACACCTACGAGCAGTACTTC CASRNINTYEQYF
TRBJ1-2 NA TRBV10-3 NA TGTGCCATCAGGGGACTCATGAATGGCTACACCTTC CAIRGLMNGYTF
TRBJ2-3 once TRBV6-5 NA TGTGCCAGCAGTTTGGGAAGGACAGACACAGATACGCAGTATTTT CASSLGRTDTDTQYF
TRBJ1-4 few TRBV6-5 NA TGTGCCAGCAGTTACTCGGGGACACCCGGGTTCTTT CASSYSGTPGFF
TRBJ2-7 few TRBV15 TRBD2 TGTGCCACCAGCAGGGGACTAGCGGGAACTCACTCCTACGAGCAGTACTTC CATSRGLAGTHSYEQYF
TRBJ2-7 NA TRBV13 NA TGTGCCAGCAGCTCACACAGAGCCTACGAGCAGTACTTC CASSSHRAYEQYF
TRBJ1-1 NA TRBV29-1 NA TGCAGCGTGCCAGGGGTAGGGACTGAAGCTTTCTTT CSVPGVGTEAFF
TRBJ2-1 NA TRBV28 TRBD2 TGTGCCAGCAGCCGGGAGGGGGGCTCCTACAATGAGCAGTTCTTC CASSREGGSYNEQFF
TRBJ2-5 few TRBV7-8 NA TGTGCCAGCAGCCGACAGCGGACTGAAGAGACCCAGTACTTC CASSRQRTEETQYF
TRBJ1-3 NA TRBV4-1 TRBD1 TGCGCCAGCAGCCAAGTACAGGGGGTGAACCTCTCTGGAAACACCATATATTTT CASSQVQGVNLSGNTIYF
TRBJ1-4 NA TRBV10-2 NA TGCGCCAGCAGTGAGTCGGTTCGTGAAAAACTGTTTTTT CASSESVREKLFF
TRBJ1-5 NA TRBV7-8 NA TGTGCCAGCAGCTCTCGTCCGCATAGCAATCAGCCCCAGCATTTT CASSSRPHSNQPQHF
TRBJ1-5 NA TRBV2 NA TGTGCCAGCAGTGAAGTCAGAAGTAGCAATCAGCCCCAGCATTTT CASSEVRSSNQPQHF
TRBJ2-7 NA TRBV12-2 NA TGTGCAAGTCGCTTAGCCGAGGGTCAGGGCAGCTCCTACGAGCAGTACTTC CASRLAEGQGSSYEQYF
TRBJ1-4 NA TRBV10-1 TRBD1 TGCGCCAGCTTACCCAGGGGGAGATCAACTAATGAAAAACTGTTTTTT CASLPRGRSTNEKLFF
TRBJ1-2 NA TRBV6-5 TRBD1 TGTGCCAGCAGACAGGGGGCTTTACTCTATGGCTACACCTTC CASRQGALLYGYTF
TRBJ2-7 NA TRBV7-2 TRBD2 TGTGCCAGCAGCTCCGTCTGGAGCGGGGGCTCCTCCTACGAGCAGTACTTC CASSSVWSGGSSYEQYF
TRBJ1-2 NA TRBV6-1 TRBD1 TGTGCCAGCAGTGTTTTTACAGGGGTAGGCTACACCTTC CASSVFTGVGYTF